This T cell receptor beta chain is drawn from a study of T cell repertoires in cytomegalovirus infection. Trimming stripped 2 bases from V and 3 bases from J, with 11 bases between. Germline V CDR1 and CDR2: MDHEN, SYDVKM. CDR3 length equals 14 residues. This clonotype was recorded many times. TCRdb reprocessed the reads via MiXCR and lists one record per CDR3 protein. The top ten hold roughly 8.7% of the sample, which has a few hundred thousand distinct CDR3 sequences, roughly 20% seen once. Sequenced input: PBMCs. The source of this sequence is a human donor in good health (CMV status not recorded). Some clones in this sample may be carry-over from other donors' samples. The chain links TRBV28 to TRBJ2-7; no clear D gene. The DNA of the CDR3 is TGTGCCAGCAGTTTAGATCCGGTAGACTACGAGCAGTACTTC. This sequence encodes CASSLDPVDYEQYF.